Following are 4 T cell receptor beta chains from one sample sequenced in a study of blood T cell repertoires in COVID-19. Clones were sequenced by immunoSEQ multiplex PCR, and TCRdb holds only the in-frame ones, with some missing. This sample has more than 200,000 clones, with roughly 90% found just once. Sequenced: PBMCs or T cells enriched from blood (not recorded which). The receptors stem from a young woman who had recovered from COVID-19.

V and J are TRBV5-6 and TRBJ1-2; 8 nucleotides line up with TRBD1. CDR1 and CDR2 from the germline V gene are SGHDT and YYEEEE. The CDR3 is 14 residues long. With V trimmed by 4 bases and J by 8 bases, 10 bases remained unmatched. The CDR3 spells CASSPDRESRGYTF. In DNA, the CDR3 is TGTGCCAGCAGCCCGGACAGGGAGAGTCGGGGCTACACCTTC.

The chain joins TRBV7-6 to TRBJ2-1; TRBD2 matches 7 bases. This CDR3 contains 18 residues. Germline trimming cut 0 bases from V and 8 bases from J; bases unmatched to any gene: 16. Looked up from germline, CDR1 is SGHVS and CDR2 is FNYEAQ. Here the CDR3 DNA reads TGTGCCAGCAGCTTAGCGCTTCGGACTAGTTTACGGCGAGATGAGCAGTTCTTC. This gives the protein CASSLALRTSLRRDEQFF.

The chain employs TRBV7-2 and TRBJ2-5; D is uncertain. Trimming stripped 0 bases from V and 4 bases from J, with 12 bases between. The germline gives CDR1 SGHTA, CDR2 FQGNSA. The CDR3 sequence is 15 residues long. CDR3 amino acids: CASSLALGSLETQYF. The DNA of the CDR3 is TGTGCCAGCAGCTTAGCGCTCGGGTCCCTAGAGACCCAGTACTTC.

The chain joins TRBV14 to TRBJ1-4; possibly TRBD1 for D (6 bases). CDR1 is SGHDN and CDR2 is FVKESK in the germline V gene. This CDR3 region has 15 residues. Trimming shortened V by 3 bases and J by 7 bases, and 15 bases separated the two germline ends. Here the CDR3 DNA reads TGTGCCAGCAGCCACAACAGGGTACCGGGTGAAAAACTGTTTTTT. The encoded protein is CASSHNRVPGEKLFF.